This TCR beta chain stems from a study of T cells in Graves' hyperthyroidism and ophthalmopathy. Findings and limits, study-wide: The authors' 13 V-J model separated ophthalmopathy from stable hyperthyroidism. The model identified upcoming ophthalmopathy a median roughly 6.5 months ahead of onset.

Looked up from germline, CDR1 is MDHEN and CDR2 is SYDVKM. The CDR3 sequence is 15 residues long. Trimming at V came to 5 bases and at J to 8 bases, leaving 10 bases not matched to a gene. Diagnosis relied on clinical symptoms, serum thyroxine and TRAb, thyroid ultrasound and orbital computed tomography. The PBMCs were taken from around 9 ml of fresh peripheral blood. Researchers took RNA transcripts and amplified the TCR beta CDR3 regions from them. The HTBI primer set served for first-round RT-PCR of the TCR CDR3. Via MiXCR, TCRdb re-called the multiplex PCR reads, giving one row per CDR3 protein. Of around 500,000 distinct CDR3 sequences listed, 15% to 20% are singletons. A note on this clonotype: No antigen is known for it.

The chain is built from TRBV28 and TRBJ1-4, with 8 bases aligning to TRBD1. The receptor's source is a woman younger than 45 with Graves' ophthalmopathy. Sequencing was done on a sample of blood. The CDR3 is CASSAQQGVKEKLFF. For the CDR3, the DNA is TGTGCCAGCAGTGCTCAACAGGGGGTAAAGGAAAAACTGTTTTTT.